This T cell receptor (beta chain) emerged from a study of blood T cell repertoires in COVID-19. The ends lost 2 bases at V and 13 bases at J; junction bases unmatched: 2. The CDR3 is made up of 12 amino acids. Germline CDR1 MNHEY, CDR2 SVGEGT. TCRdb keeps only in-frame clones here, not all; method: immunoSEQ multiplex PCR. The sample holds more than 110,000 clones, around nine tenths seen once. The source of this sequence is a man aged 55 to 70 with active or convalescent COVID-19. V gene TRBV6-2 or TRBV6-3 combines with J gene TRBJ2-3; 11 bases match TRBD2. The sequencing sample was made of peripheral blood. Here the CDR3 reads CASSYASGGKYF. The CDR3 DNA reads TGTGCCAGCAGTTACGCTAGCGGGGGGAAGTATTTT.